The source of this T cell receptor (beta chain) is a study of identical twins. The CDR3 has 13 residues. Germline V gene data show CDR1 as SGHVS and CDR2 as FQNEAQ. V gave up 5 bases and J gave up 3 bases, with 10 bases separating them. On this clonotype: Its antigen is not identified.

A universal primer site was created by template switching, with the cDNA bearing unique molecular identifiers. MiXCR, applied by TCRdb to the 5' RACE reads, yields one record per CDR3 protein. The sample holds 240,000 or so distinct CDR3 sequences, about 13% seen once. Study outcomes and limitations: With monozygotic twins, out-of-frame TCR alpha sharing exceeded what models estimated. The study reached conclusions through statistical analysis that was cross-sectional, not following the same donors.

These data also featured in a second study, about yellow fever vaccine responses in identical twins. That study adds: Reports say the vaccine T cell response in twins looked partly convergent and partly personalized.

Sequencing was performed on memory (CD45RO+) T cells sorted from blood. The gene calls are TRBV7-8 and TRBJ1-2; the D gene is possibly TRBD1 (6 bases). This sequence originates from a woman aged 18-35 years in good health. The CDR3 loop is CASSAGDYYGYTF. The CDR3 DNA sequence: TGTGCCAGCAGCGCAGGGGACTACTATGGCTACACCTTC.